Below, 3 T cell receptor beta chains from the same sample are listed, as sequenced in a study of shared clonotypes between healthy human individuals. Clones were sequenced by immunoSEQ multiplex PCR, and TCRdb holds only the in-frame ones, with some missing. The sample includes about 1.5 million clones, roughly 97% of them seen just once. Sequenced sample: naive CD4+ T cells sorted from blood. Subset here: CD45RA+ positively selected. The receptors were gathered from a man aged 25-45 years in good health.

This chain joins TRBV6-6 and TRBJ2-7, with TRBD2 matching 7 bases. The germline V gene encodes CDR1 MNHNY and CDR2 SVGAGI (reference sequence). This CDR3 is 11 amino acids long. V shed 4 bases, J shed 10 bases, and the junction held 4 bases outside the gene matches. CDR3 nucleotide sequence: TGTGCCAGCAGTTTGCCGGGACTACAGTACTTC. Residues: CASSLPGLQYF.

V usage is TRBV25-1 and J usage is TRBJ2-7, with no clear D. Germline V gene data show CDR1 as MGHDK and CDR2 as SYGVNS. The CDR3 runs 12 residues. Between the trimmed V and J ends, which lost 10 bases and 3 bases, there was a span of 13 bases. CDR3 in amino acids: CATNGPNYEQYF. The CDR3 region has the DNA TGTGCCACCAACGGGCCCAACTACGAGCAGTACTTC.

The chain is built from TRBV2 and TRBJ2-7; D is ambiguous. CDR1 and CDR2 from the germline V gene are SNHLY and FYNNEI. The CDR3 is 13 amino acids. Trimming removed 4 bases at V and 0 bases at J, with 7 bases between. CDR3 sequence (DNA): TGTGCCAGCAGTGGGGCTAGCTCCTACGAGCAGTACTTC. Amino acids: CASSGASSYEQYF.